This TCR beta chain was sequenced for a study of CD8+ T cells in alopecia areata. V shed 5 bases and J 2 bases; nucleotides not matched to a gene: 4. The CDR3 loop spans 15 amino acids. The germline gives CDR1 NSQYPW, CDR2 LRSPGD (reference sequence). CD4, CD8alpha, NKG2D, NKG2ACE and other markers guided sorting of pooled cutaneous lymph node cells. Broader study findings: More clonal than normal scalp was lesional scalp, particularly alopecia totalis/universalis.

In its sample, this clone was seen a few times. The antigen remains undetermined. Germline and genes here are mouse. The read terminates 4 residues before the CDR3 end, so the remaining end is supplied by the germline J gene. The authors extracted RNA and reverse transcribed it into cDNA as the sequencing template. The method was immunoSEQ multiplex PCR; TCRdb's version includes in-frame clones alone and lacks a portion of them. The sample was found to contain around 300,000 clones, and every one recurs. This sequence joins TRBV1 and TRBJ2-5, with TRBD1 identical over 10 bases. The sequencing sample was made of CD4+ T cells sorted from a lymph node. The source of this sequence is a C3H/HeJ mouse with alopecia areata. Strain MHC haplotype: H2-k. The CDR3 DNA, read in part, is TGCACCTGCAGTCGACAGGGGGCAGGCCAAGAC. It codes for CTCSRQGAGQD. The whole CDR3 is CTCSRQGAGQDTQYF.